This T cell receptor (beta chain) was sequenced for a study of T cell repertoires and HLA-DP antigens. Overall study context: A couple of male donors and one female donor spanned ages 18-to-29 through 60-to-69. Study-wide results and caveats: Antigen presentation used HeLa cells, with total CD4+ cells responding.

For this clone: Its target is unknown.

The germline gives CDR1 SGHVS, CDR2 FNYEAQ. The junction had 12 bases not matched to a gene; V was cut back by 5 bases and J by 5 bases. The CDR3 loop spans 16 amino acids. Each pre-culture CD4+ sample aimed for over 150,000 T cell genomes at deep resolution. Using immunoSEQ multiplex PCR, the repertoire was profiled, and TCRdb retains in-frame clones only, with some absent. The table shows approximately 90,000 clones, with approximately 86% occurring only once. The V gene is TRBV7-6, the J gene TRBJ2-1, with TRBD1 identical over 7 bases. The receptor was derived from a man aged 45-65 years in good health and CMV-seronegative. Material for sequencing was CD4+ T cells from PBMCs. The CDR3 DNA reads TGTGCCAGCAGCCCATTCCAGGGGGTTGAGGACAATGAGCAGTTCTTC. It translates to CASSPFQGVEDNEQFF.